This T cell receptor (beta chain) is from a study of blood T cell repertoires in COVID-19. Across the study: The United States, Italy and Spain supplied acute and convalescent COVID-19 samples. Sources were T cells, B-cell-depleted T cells, or PBMCs; the material itself was cDNA or gDNA.

Methods used by the authors: The assay estimated nucleated cells by amplifying reference gene primers. Clones were sequenced by immunoSEQ multiplex PCR, and TCRdb holds only the in-frame ones, with some missing. That table supplies the V and J calls and clone size; D and trimming were determined from the DNA. Among some 70,000 clones listed, 88% were seen once. Germline V gene sequence: CDR1 MGHDK, CDR2 SYGVNS. The V segment lost 4 bases and the J segment 10 bases; nucleotides outside the gene matches: 2. The length of the CDR3 is 14 residues. The chain has TRBV25-1 and TRBJ1-6; TRBD1 aligns across 12 bases. Specimen: peripheral blood. This receptor was taken from a woman aged 70-85 years with acute or convalescent COVID-19. CDR3 coding DNA: TGTGCCAGCAGTGGGGACAGGGGGCCCTCACCCCTCCACTTT. Protein: CASSGDRGPSPLHF. The full variable domain, rest sourced from reference TRBV25-1 and TRBJ1-6, is EADIYQTPRYLVIGTGKKITLECSQTMGHDKMYWYQQDPGMELHLIHYSYGVNSTEKGDLSSESTVSRIRTEHFPLTLESARPSHTSQYLCASSGDRGPSPLHFGNGTRLTVT.